What follows is one T cell receptor (beta chain) and its context. Looked up from germline, CDR1 is LGHNA and CDR2 is YNFKEQ. Trimming shortened V by 0 bases and J by 1 base, and 7 bases separated the two germline ends. The CDR3 has 15 residues. This sample is drawn from a study of blood T cell repertoires in COVID-19. Per the study methods: Nucleated cell counts were estimated from reference gene primer amplification. Sequencing was performed with immunoSEQ multiplex PCR; in TCRdb, only in-frame clones are kept and a portion is missing. That table furnishes V, J and clone size, whereas the DNA furnished D and trimming. Among roughly 100,000 clones listed, 81% were seen once.

Sequencing was carried out using peripheral blood. The chain recombines TRBV4-2 with TRBJ1-3; possible D gene TRBD1, 6 bases. This receptor was obtained from a man older than 75 with active or convalescent COVID-19. The CDR3 sequence is CASSQEGGSGNTIYF. The CDR3 DNA follows: TGTGCCAGCAGCCAAGAAGGGGGTTCTGGAAACACCATATATTTT.